This passage covers 12 T cell receptor beta chains from one sample sequenced in a study of CD8 T cells in ankylosing spondylitis. For these TCRs, the target antigens are not known. Findings and limits, study-wide: What appeared characteristic of ankylosing spondylitis blood was a TCR beta motif of 7 or 8 highly homologous variants.

TCRdb re-called the 5' RACE reads through MiXCR, storing one row per CDR3 protein. The repertoire holds a few hundred thousand distinct CDR3 sequences, with more than 20% as singletons. Specimen: blood, either unsorted or a sorted T cell fraction (not recorded which). Receptors were obtained from a male donor with ankylosing spondylitis.

This clonotype showed up just once. J is TRBJ1-4 and V is TRBV20-1, with TRBD1 as a possible D gene (5 bases). V was pared by 0 bases and J by 6 bases, with 14 bases between. This CDR3 region has 15 residues. In germline, CDR1 is DFQATT, CDR2 SNEGSKA (reference sequence). CDR3 sequence: CSARDSSGGDEKLFF. The CDR3 DNA is TGCAGTGCTAGAGATAGTTCCGGGGGTGATGAAAAACTGTTTTTT.

The chain recombines TRBV4-2 with TRBJ2-6; D uncertain. Trimming left V 2 bases short and J 1 base short, with 9 bases between. This CDR3 comprises 16 residues. CDR1 is LGHNA and CDR2 is YNFKEQ in the germline V gene. The CDR3 spells CASSQWALSGANVLTF. The CDR3 region has the DNA TGTGCCAGCAGCCAATGGGCGCTTTCTGGGGCCAACGTCCTGACTTTC.

The J gene is TRBJ2-5, the V gene TRBV7-2; TRBD1 matches 11 bases. Germline lookup yields CDR1 SGHTA and CDR2 FQGNSA. The CDR3 length is 16 residues. Trimming cost V 3 bases and J 5 bases; bases outside gene matches: 8. CDR3: CASSFSWGQGDETQYF. The CDR3 DNA sequence: TGTGCCAGCAGCTTTTCATGGGGACAGGGGGACGAGACCCAGTACTTC.

V gene TRBV7-8 combines with J gene TRBJ2-7, with 7 positions matching TRBD2. V lost 4 bases, J lost 2 bases, and 11 bases stayed unmatched. There are 16 residues in the CDR3. Germline values: CDR1 SGHVS, CDR2 FQNEAQ. DNA of the CDR3: TGTGCCAGCAGCTCGAGTGCGGCGGGAGAGCCCTACGAGCAGTACTTC. Translating it yields CASSSSAAGEPYEQYF.

The sample holds a few counts of this clonotype. V gene TRBV12-3 or TRBV12-4 combines with J gene TRBJ2-1; D tentatively reads TRBD1 or TRBD2 (5 bases each). This CDR3 has 14 amino acids. V lost 5 bases, J lost 3 bases, and 11 bases lay in between. CDR3 in DNA: TGTGCCAGCAGTCCGTGGGACCTCTACAATGAGCAGTTCTTC. Residues: CASSPWDLYNEQFF.

This clonotype was detected a few times. The genes are TRBV28 and TRBJ2-1; D is ambiguous. Trimming took off 5 bases at V and 0 bases at J, with 11 bases between the two ends. CDR3 size: 15 residues. Germline CDR1 and CDR2: MDHEN and SYDVKM. DNA for the CDR3: TGTGCCAGCAGTGGCACTCCCAGCTCCTACAATGAGCAGTTCTTC. The encoded protein is CASSGTPSSYNEQFF.

The V gene is TRBV12-3 or TRBV12-4, the J gene TRBJ2-7, with 8 bases identical to TRBD1. The CDR3 consists of 14 residues. The J segment lost 2 bases and the V segment lost 4 bases, leaving 4 bases of the junction unmatched. DNA for the CDR3: TGTGCCAGCAGTTGGAGCAGGGGGCCCTACGAGCAGTACTTC. Protein: CASSWSRGPYEQYF.

This clonotype was picked up a small number of times. The chain combines TRBV12-3 or TRBV12-4 with TRBJ2-3; weak D call: TRBD2 (6 bases). Between the trimmed V and J ends, which lost 3 bases and 1 base, there was a span of 11 bases. CDR3 size: 15 residues. DNA of the CDR3: TGTGCCAGCAGTTTGGGGGACTCTGGCACAGATACGCAGTATTTT. It encodes CASSLGDSGTDTQYF.

This clonotype was seen only a few times. One junction end disagrees with the germline gene, perhaps due to a read error. V is TRBV6-5 and J is TRBJ2-7, with 11 bases matching TRBD2. This CDR3 has 12 residues. The germline gives CDR1 MNHEY, CDR2 SVGAGI. Here the CDR3 DNA reads TGTGCCAGCAGTTACCGTAGCGGGAGGGCCTTCTTC. Protein: CASSYRSGRAFF.

The chain uses TRBV7-2 and TRBJ2-1; D gene ambiguous. Trimming took 1 base from V and 13 from J, leaving 17 bases between them. This CDR3 comprises 14 residues. Germline V CDR1 and CDR2: SGHTA, FQGNSA. CDR3: CASSLEILSQQQFF. The CDR3 DNA sequence: TGTGCCAGCAGCTTAGAAATTTTATCGCAGCAACAGTTCTTC.

This clonotype was picked up a small number of times. The V and J genes are TRBV2 and TRBJ2-1; TRBD2 matches at 11 bases. CDR1 and CDR2 from the germline V gene are SNHLY and FYNNEI. The J segment lost 6 bases and the V segment lost 7 bases, leaving 8 bases of the junction unmatched. CDR3 length: 15 residues. The CDR3 loop reads CASTVAGGPANEQFF. The CDR3 DNA reads as TGTGCCAGCACCGTAGCGGGAGGGCCGGCCAATGAGCAGTTCTTC.

This chain connects TRBV20-1 to TRBJ1-1; TRBD1 is a possible D gene (5 bases). V was clipped by 5 bases and J by 4 bases, with 20 bases between them. This CDR3 contains 15 residues. In germline, CDR1 is DFQATT, CDR2 SNEGSKA (reference sequence). The CDR3 region is CSALQAGLVSTEAFF. The CDR3 DNA reads as TGCAGTGCTCTCCAAGCGGGACTTGTAAGCACTGAAGCTTTCTTT.